Following are 5 T cell receptor beta chains from one sample sequenced in a study of identical twins. Using its own MiXCR run on the 5' RACE reads, TCRdb lists one record per CDR3 protein. The table has a few hundred thousand distinct CDR3 sequences, about 10% seen once; the top ten hold 8% to 10%. The sequenced material came from naive T cells sorted from blood. The receptors stem from a woman in her forties or fifties in good health.

This clonotype was detected only a few times. J is TRBJ2-7 and V is TRBV28, with 10 bases identical to TRBD2. CDR3 length equals 15 residues. Trimming cost V 3 bases and J 3 bases; bases outside gene matches: 5. Germline V lookup: CDR1 MDHEN, CDR2 SYDVKM. CDR3 residues: CASSFWVAGGYEQYF. The CDR3 DNA reads TGTGCCAGCAGTTTCTGGGTAGCGGGAGGCTACGAGCAGTACTTC.

This clonotype was detected a few times. The J gene is TRBJ2-7, the V gene TRBV20-1; 8 bases are a match to TRBD1. The J segment lost 7 bases and the V segment lost 1 base, leaving 6 bases of the junction unmatched. CDR1 is DFQATT and CDR2 is SNEGSKA in the germline V gene (reference sequence). This CDR3 contains 13 residues. The CDR3 loop reads CSARVDRVGEQYF. Written as DNA, the CDR3 is TGCAGTGCTAGAGTGGACAGGGTGGGTGAGCAGTACTTC.

This clonotype appeared a few times. V is TRBV5-1 and J is TRBJ1-1; D is possibly TRBD1 (5 bases). The V gene's germline CDR1 is SGHRS and CDR2 YFSETQ. The ends were cut back, 4 bases at V and 0 bases at J, with 13 bases in the middle. CDR3 length: 15 amino acids. CDR3 region: CASSPGGFMNTEAFF. The CDR3 DNA reads as TGCGCCAGCAGCCCCGGGGGGTTCATGAACACTGAAGCTTTCTTT.

Only a few counts were recorded for this clonotype. The chain carries TRBV24-1 and TRBJ2-3; D remains unclear. Trimming took 3 bases from V and 1 from J, leaving 13 bases between them. Germline values: CDR1 KGHDR, CDR2 SFDVKD. This CDR3 spans 16 amino acids. DNA of the CDR3: TGTGCCACCAGTGATGGTGCGAAGAAGGGCACAGATACGCAGTATTTT. Protein: CATSDGAKKGTDTQYF.

At least ten counts were recorded for this clonotype. This sequence joins TRBV7-9 and TRBJ2-7; a weak D match, TRBD2 (5 bases). The V gene lost 5 bases and the J gene lost 0 bases, with 17 bases spanning the gap. CDR3 length: 16 residues. Per the germline V gene, CDR1 is SEHNR and CDR2 is FQNEAQ (reference sequence). The CDR3 here is CASSPKGLSSSYEQYF. The CDR3 coding sequence is TGTGCCAGCAGCCCAAAAGGACTTTCGAGCTCCTACGAGCAGTACTTC.